The rows below give T cell receptor beta chains drawn from one sample of a study of regulatory T cells in long-lasting Graves disease. In TCRdb, the multiplex PCR reads were re-called with MiXCR into one record per CDR3 protein. In the table there are 450,000 or so distinct CDR3 sequences, approximately 23% of which are singletons. Specimen: peripheral blood mononuclear cells (PBMCs), collected when the disease was refractory, from a patient treated with antithyroid drugs. The source is a female donor with Graves disease. Each CDR3 is given with its conserved first and last residue.

TRBV12-3/TRBV12-4	TRBJ1-1	CASSLQGRTEAFF
TRBV15	TRBJ2-5	CATSRDWASEETQYF
TRBV28	TRBJ1-1	CASSINRNTEAFF
TRBV7-9	TRBJ2-7	CASRDPGTSGTYEQYF
TRBV3-1	TRBJ1-1	CASSQVPGANTEAFF
TRBV20-1	TRBJ2-7	CSAQPDRGIGEQYF
TRBV5-6	TRBJ1-4	CASSSVLMEKLFF
TRBV12-3/TRBV12-4	TRBJ1-2	CASSLARSDYGYTF
TRBV7-2	TRBJ2-2	CASSGPPGRRIGELFF
TRBV3-1	TRBJ2-2	CASSLGTSGGELFF
TRBV27	TRBJ2-7	CASSFSLPGRNYEQYF
TRBV14	TRBJ1-6	CASRADSPINSPLHF
TRBV6-2/TRBV6-3	TRBJ2-7	CASSRYLGQGVAEQYF
TRBV6-1	TRBJ1-2	CASSEFPTLVGANYGYTF
TRBV4-3	TRBJ2-5	CASSPGQRPPETQYF